This T cell receptor beta chain emerged from a study of OX40 agonist ivuxolimab in advanced cancers. Looking at the study overall: Among those enrolled, mean age was 60 years (range about 23 to 79) and about 81% were male. General study results and limits: Dosing at 0.1 to 3.0 mg/kg was accompanied by clonal expansion of CD4+ and CD8+ blood T cells by week 6.

A word on this clone: Its specificity is not known.

This CDR3 comprises 13 residues. Between the trimmed V and J ends, which lost 2 bases and 0 bases, there was a span of 4 bases. Germline CDR1 and CDR2: MNHEY and SVGAGI. Some clones are missing from TCRdb's copy, which holds only in-frame ones; the method was immunoSEQ multiplex PCR. Altogether 15,000 to 20,000 clones are present, roughly 80% being singletons, with the ten largest covering 26%. The sequences come from CD4+ or CD8+ T cells sorted from blood, collected in a trial of the OX40 agonist ivuxolimab. The rearrangement uses TRBV6-5 and TRBJ1-1, with D unclear. The receptor's source is an adult with an advanced solid tumor such as melanoma, head and neck, liver or kidney cancer. The CDR3 coding sequence is TGTGCCAGCAGTTACGGGATGAACACTGAAGCTTTCTTT. Translating it yields CASSYGMNTEAFF.